This paragraph reports one T cell receptor beta chain. The germline gives CDR1 SGHVS, CDR2 FNYEAQ. V lost 11 bases and J 0 bases, leaving 13 bases between the germline ends. This CDR3 is built from 14 residues. Sequencing used immunoSEQ multiplex PCR; TCRdb keeps in-frame clones, though not all of them. The table lists fewer than 200,000 clones, around 88% of them singletons. This sample is part of a study of T cell responses to AZD1222 COVID-19 vaccine. This sequence joins TRBV7-6 and TRBJ2-2, with a weak D call TRBD2 (6 bases). The sequence was obtained from an adult in good health. Source: peripheral blood, taken on day 0 of AZD1222 vaccination. In DNA, the CDR3 is TGTGCCGGGCAGCGGGTACCGAACACCGGGGAGCTGTTTTTT. It encodes CAGQRVPNTGELFF.